Each of the 25 T cell receptor beta chains below was sequenced from the same sample in a study of blood T cell repertoires in COVID-19. Sequenced by immunoSEQ multiplex PCR; TCRdb stores in-frame clones only, minus some. The sample has fewer than 500,000 clones, 70% to 85% seen once. The sequencing input was peripheral blood. These receptors originate from a human donor with acute or convalescent COVID-19. The donor label of this sample is uncertain.

This sequence joins TRBV5-5 and TRBJ2-3; 7 nucleotides line up with TRBD1. This CDR3 region has 16 residues. The germline gives CDR1 SGHKS, CDR2 YYEKEE (reference sequence). Trimming at V came to 2 bases and at J to 1 base, leaving 7 bases not matched to a gene. The DNA for the CDR3 is TGTGCCAGCAGCTTCTCGACAGGGTACGGCACAGATACGCAGTATTTT. This codes for CASSFSTGYGTDTQYF.

The chain combines TRBV30 with TRBJ2-7; tentative D call: TRBD2 (5 bases). The germline gives CDR1 GTSNPN, CDR2 SVGIG (reference sequence). This CDR3 is 14 amino acids long. The germline V and J ends were trimmed by 4 bases and 2 bases, with 15 bases remaining between them. This CDR3 reads CAWKERITAYEQYF. The CDR3 bases are TGTGCCTGGAAAGAGCGGATCACCGCCTACGAGCAGTACTTC.

The chain is built from TRBV10-3 and TRBJ1-2; possibly TRBD1 for D (5 bases). CDR3 length equals 15 residues. With 0 bases removed from V and 4 bases from J, the gap between germline ends came to 12 bases. CDR1 is ENHRY, CDR2 SYGVKD, per germline. The CDR3 region is CAISESIGAGYGYTF. As DNA, the CDR3 is TGTGCCATCAGTGAGTCGATAGGGGCAGGCTATGGCTACACCTTC.

The chain uses TRBV6-5 and TRBJ1-1; D gene uncertain. Trimming cost V 11 bases and J 6 bases, with 19 bases left between them. The CDR3 loop spans 13 amino acids. Germline CDR1 reads MNHEY; CDR2 reads SVGAGI. The CDR3 DNA sequence: TGTGCCTCCTCCCCAGGAGGGATCCCTGAAGCTTTCTTT. Residues: CASSPGGIPEAFF.

This chain uses TRBV9 with TRBJ2-1; the match to TRBD2 covers 7 bases. J was trimmed by 2 bases and V by 3 bases; bases with no gene match: 5. CDR1 SGDLS and CDR2 YYNGEE come from the germline V gene. The CDR3 has 15 residues. This chain's CDR3 is CASSAGTTPYNEQFF. The CDR3 DNA reads TGTGCCAGCAGCGCCGGGACTACACCCTACAATGAGCAGTTCTTC.

The chain has TRBV7-8 and TRBJ2-7; tentatively, D is TRBD1 (5 bases). The germline V gene encodes CDR1 SGHVS and CDR2 FQNEAQ. V was shortened by 0 bases and J by 2 bases, with 11 bases between the two germline ends. This CDR3 contains 15 residues. The CDR3 DNA is TGTGCCAGCAGCTTAGCGCGTCAGGGCCCCTACGAGCAGTACTTC. It specifies CASSLARQGPYEQYF.

In DNA, the CDR3 is TGTGCCAGCAGCTCTGGCTCAACTAATGAAAAACTGTTTTTT. This encodes CASSSGSTNEKLFF. This chain links TRBV6-5 with TRBJ1-4; D not resolved. This CDR3 is 14 amino acids long. Trimming removed 6 bases from V and 0 bases from J, with 8 bases in between. Germline values: CDR1 MNHEY, CDR2 SVGAGI.

This sequence joins TRBV29-1 and TRBJ1-1, with D maybe TRBD1 (6 bases). CDR1 is SQVTM, CDR2 ANQGSEA, per germline. Between the trimmed V and J ends, which lost 6 bases and 1 base, there was a span of 12 bases. The CDR3 spans 13 residues. CDR3 sequence (DNA): TGCAGCGTCGTGGACAGACCGAACACTGAAGCTTTCTTT. It is translated as CSVVDRPNTEAFF.

This rearrangement joins TRBV19 to TRBJ1-2; D is possibly TRBD1 (5 bases). The germline V gene has CDR1 LNHDA and CDR2 SQIVND (reference sequence). Trimming shortened V by 5 bases and J by 4 bases, and 14 bases separated the two germline ends. The CDR3 has 14 residues. The CDR3 nucleotides read TGTGCCAGTAGTGCGACAGTTGGCGGCTATGGCTACACCTTC. Translated: CASSATVGGYGYTF.

The V and J genes are TRBV30 and TRBJ1-1; 10 nucleotides align to TRBD1. The length of the CDR3 is 16 residues. Germline V lookup: CDR1 GTSNPN, CDR2 SVGIG (reference sequence). Losses at the gene ends were 4 bases for V and 6 bases for J; bases not matched to a gene: 14. The CDR3, as DNA: TGTGCCTGGATTACTAGACAGGGGGCGGAGGTATCTGAAGCTTTCTTT. Protein: CAWITRQGAEVSEAFF.

The chain has TRBV29-1 and TRBJ1-4; D might be TRBD1 (5 bases). This CDR3 is 13 amino acids long. The V and J ends lost 6 bases and 6 bases respectively, with 14 bases between them. The germline gives CDR1 SQVTM, CDR2 ANQGSEA. CDR3 amino acids: CSVRRQPDEKLFF. DNA for the CDR3: TGCAGCGTCCGCCGACAGCCAGATGAAAAACTGTTTTTT.

A single count supports this clone. The V and J genes are TRBV29-1 and TRBJ1-1; 8 bases line up with TRBD1. The CDR3 extends over 14 amino acids. After removal of 6 bases from V and 4 bases from J, the junction contained 10 bases not matched to a gene. Germline CDR1 and CDR2: SQVTM and ANQGSEA. CDR3 sequence (DNA): TGCAGCGTCCAGACAGGGGCCTGGTTCACTGAAGCTTTCTTT. It translates to CSVQTGAWFTEAFF. Using reference TRBV29-1 and TRBJ1-1 for the parts outside the CDR3, the full variable domain is SAVISQKPSRDICQRGTSLTIQCQVDSQVTMMFWYRQQPGQSLTLIATANQGSEATYESGFVIDKFPISRPNLTFSTLTVSNMSPEDSSIYLCSVQTGAWFTEAFFGQGTRLTVV.

The chain recombines TRBV4-2 with TRBJ1-6; 7 bases line up with TRBD1. CDR1 and CDR2 (germline): LGHNA, YNFKEQ. Germline trimming cut 3 bases from V and 10 bases from J; bases unmatched to any gene: 12. CDR3 length: 16 amino acids. The CDR3, as DNA: TGTGCCAGCAGCCACCCAACAGGGGAGGTAGGCTCACCCCTCCACTTT. It codes for CASSHPTGEVGSPLHF.

This chain links TRBV19 with TRBJ2-7; D unresolved. Trimming pared 6 bases from V and 4 bases from J, leaving 13 bases between. The length of the CDR3 is 13 residues. CDR1 and CDR2 from the germline V gene are LNHDA and SQIVND (reference sequence). In nucleotides, the CDR3 is TGTGCCAGTAGCATGAGCTCTGGTTACGAGCAGTACTTC. This encodes CASSMSSGYEQYF. Using reference TRBV19 and TRBJ2-7 for the parts outside the CDR3, the full variable domain is DGGITQSPKYLFRKEGQNVTLSCEQNLNHDAMYWYRQDPGQGLRLIYYSQIVNDFQKGDIAEGYSVSREKKESFPLTVTSAQKNPTAFYLCASSMSSGYEQYFGPGTRLTVT.

The chain is built from TRBV5-4 and TRBJ1-2, with 9 bases lining up with TRBD1. The CDR3 runs to 15 residues. V lost 1 base, J lost 8 bases, and 9 bases stayed unmatched. Germline CDR1 reads SGHNT; CDR2 reads YYREEE (reference sequence). The CDR3 DNA follows: TGTGCCAGCAGCTTGCCCCGGGACAGGGTAGACGGCTACACCTTC. This gives the protein CASSLPRDRVDGYTF.

The chain joins TRBV30 to TRBJ1-5; TRBD1 aligns across 8 bases. CDR1 and CDR2 from the germline V gene are GTSNPN and SVGIG (reference sequence). V trimming: 4 bases; J trimming: 5 bases; junction bases outside the gene matches: 7. The CDR3 runs 14 residues. CDR3 residues: CAWTVRGRDQPQHF. The CDR3, as DNA: TGTGCCTGGACGGTCAGGGGGCGAGATCAGCCCCAGCATTTT.

The rearrangement links TRBV4-2 to TRBJ1-2, with a tentative D call TRBD1 (5 bases). V gave up 0 bases and J gave up 8 bases, with 16 bases separating them. This CDR3 contains 15 residues. Per the germline V gene, CDR1 is LGHNA and CDR2 is YNFKEQ. In nucleotides, the CDR3 is TGTGCCAGCAGCCAAGATCCTTCAGGGTTGCAGGGCTACACCTTC. The encoded protein is CASSQDPSGLQGYTF.

The genes are TRBV29-1 and TRBJ2-6; the D gene is possibly TRBD1 (6 bases). Germline V gene sequence: CDR1 SQVTM, CDR2 ANQGSEA. CDR3 length: 13 amino acids. Trimming removed 7 bases at V and 6 bases at J, with 13 bases between. CDR3 bases: TGCAGCGCCTTCGGGACACAGGCCAACGTCCTGACTTTC. Its translation is CSAFGTQANVLTF. The full variable domain, completed using reference TRBV29-1 and TRBJ2-6, is SAVISQKPSRDICQRGTSLTIQCQVDSQVTMMFWYRQQPGQSLTLIATANQGSEATYESGFVIDKFPISRPNLTFSTLTVSNMSPEDSSIYLCSAFGTQANVLTFGAGSRLTVL.

As for this clone: Additional DNA sequences in this sample encode the identical CDR3. The rearrangement joins TRBV6-5 to TRBJ2-7; tentative D call: TRBD1 (6 bases). Trimming pared 6 bases from V and 4 bases from J, leaving 10 bases between. This CDR3 is 12 amino acids long. Germline V CDR1 and CDR2: MNHEY, SVGAGI. This CDR3 is CASRKDSYEQYF. DNA of the CDR3: TGTGCCAGCAGGAAGGACAGTTACGAGCAGTACTTC.

This clone was seen once. The chain links TRBV3-1 (or the pseudogene TRBV3-2) to TRBJ2-1, with TRBD2 identical over 10 bases. The trim removed 4 bases at V and 6 bases at J, leaving 9 bases unmatched. This CDR3 has 16 amino acids. Germline-derived CDR1 and CDR2 are LGHDT and YNNKEL (reference sequence). DNA for the CDR3: TGTGCCAGCAGCCCCACCTTAGCGGGAGGTAGCAATGAGCAGTTCTTC. Its protein product is CASSPTLAGGSNEQFF.

The chain recombines TRBV30 with TRBJ1-5; D is uncertain. Germline V gene data show CDR1 as GTSNPN and CDR2 as SVGIG (reference sequence). Deletions cut 2 bases from V and 4 bases from J, with 21 bases between. CDR3 size: 17 residues. The CDR3, as DNA: TGTGCCTGGAGTCATAAAACACGTACTCGAGGGAATCAGCCCCAGCATTTT. Its protein is CAWSHKTRTRGNQPQHF.

This chain connects TRBV4-1 to TRBJ1-6; D is possibly TRBD1 (5 bases). With 0 bases removed from V and 13 bases from J, the gap between germline ends came to 10 bases. CDR1 and CDR2 from the germline V gene are MGHRA and YSYEKL. The CDR3 length is 13 residues. CDR3 coding DNA: TGCGCCAGCAGCCAAGACAGGGTATCCCCCCTCCACTTT. Translation gives CASSQDRVSPLHF.

This sequence joins TRBV5-5 and TRBJ1-4, with TRBD1 as a possible D gene (6 bases). This CDR3 has 15 residues. Germline V CDR1 and CDR2: SGHKS, YYEKEE (reference sequence). The V and J ends lost 4 bases and 2 bases respectively, with 12 bases between them. This chain's CDR3 is CASSPQGTTNEKLFF. CDR3 coding DNA: TGTGCCAGCAGCCCGCAGGGGACGACTAATGAAAAACTGTTTTTT.

The rearrangement joins TRBV5-4 to TRBJ2-5, with D possibly matching TRBD1 (6 bases). Germline CDR1 is SGHNT and CDR2 is YYREEE (reference sequence). The CDR3 is 13 amino acids. V lost 2 bases and J 6 bases, leaving 11 bases between the germline ends. The CDR3 here is CASSLTGRQTQYF. DNA for the CDR3: TGTGCCAGCAGCTTAACAGGGCGGCAGACCCAGTACTTC.

V gene TRBV14 combines with J gene TRBJ1-4; 7 bases are a match to TRBD1. The ends lost 4 bases at V and 7 bases at J; junction bases unmatched: 3. Germline V gene lookup returns CDR1 SGHDN and CDR2 FVKESK. The CDR3 contains 13 residues. CDR3 sequence: CASSRDSSEKLFF. The CDR3 DNA reads TGTGCCAGCAGCCGGGACAGCTCTGAAAAACTGTTTTTT.